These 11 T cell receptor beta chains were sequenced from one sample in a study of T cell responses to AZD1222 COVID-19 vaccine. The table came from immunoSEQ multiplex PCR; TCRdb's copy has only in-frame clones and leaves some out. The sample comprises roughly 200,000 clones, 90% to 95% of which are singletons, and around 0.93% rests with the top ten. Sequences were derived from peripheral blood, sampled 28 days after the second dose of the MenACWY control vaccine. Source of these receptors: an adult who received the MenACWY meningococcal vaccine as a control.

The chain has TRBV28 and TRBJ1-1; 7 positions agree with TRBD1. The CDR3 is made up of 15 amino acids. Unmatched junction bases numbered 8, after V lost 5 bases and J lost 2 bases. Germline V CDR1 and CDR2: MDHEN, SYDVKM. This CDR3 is CASSLSDRVNTEAFF. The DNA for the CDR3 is TGTGCCAGCAGTCTGTCCGACAGGGTAAACACTGAAGCTTTCTTT.

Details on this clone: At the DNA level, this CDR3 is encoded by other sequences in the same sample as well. The CDR3 here is CASSYGQGVQPQHF. For the CDR3, the DNA is TGTGCCAGCAGTTACGGTCAGGGTGTTCAGCCCCAGCATTTT. V is TRBV6-5 and J is TRBJ1-5, with TRBD1 as a possible D gene (5 bases). This CDR3 region has 14 residues. Germline-derived CDR1 and CDR2 are MNHEY and SVGAGI. V gave up 2 bases and J gave up 6 bases, with 11 bases separating them.

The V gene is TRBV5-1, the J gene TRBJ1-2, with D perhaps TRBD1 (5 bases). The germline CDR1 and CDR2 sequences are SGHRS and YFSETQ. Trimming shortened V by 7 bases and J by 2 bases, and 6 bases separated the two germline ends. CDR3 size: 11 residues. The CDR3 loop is CASQGNYGYTF. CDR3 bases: TGCGCCAGCCAGGGAAACTATGGCTACACCTTC.

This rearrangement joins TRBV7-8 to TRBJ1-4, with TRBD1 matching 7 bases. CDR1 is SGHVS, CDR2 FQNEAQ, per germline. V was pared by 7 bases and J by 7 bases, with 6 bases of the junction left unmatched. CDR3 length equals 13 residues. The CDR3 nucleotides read TGTGCCAGCACCAGGGGGGGGTTTGAAAAACTGTTTTTT. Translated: CASTRGGFEKLFF.

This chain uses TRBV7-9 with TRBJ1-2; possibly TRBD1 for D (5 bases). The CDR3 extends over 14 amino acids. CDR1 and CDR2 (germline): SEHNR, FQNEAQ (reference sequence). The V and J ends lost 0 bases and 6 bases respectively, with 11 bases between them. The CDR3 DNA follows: TGTGCCAGCAGCTTAGCGCGGGGGGTTCATGGCTACACCTTC. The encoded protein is CASSLARGVHGYTF.

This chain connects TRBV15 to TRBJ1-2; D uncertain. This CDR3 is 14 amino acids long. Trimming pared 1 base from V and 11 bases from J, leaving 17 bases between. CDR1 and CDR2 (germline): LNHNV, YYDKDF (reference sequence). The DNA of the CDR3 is TGTGCCACCAGCAGAGCCCCAGGCAGCCAGTTATACACCTTC. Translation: CATSRAPGSQLYTF.

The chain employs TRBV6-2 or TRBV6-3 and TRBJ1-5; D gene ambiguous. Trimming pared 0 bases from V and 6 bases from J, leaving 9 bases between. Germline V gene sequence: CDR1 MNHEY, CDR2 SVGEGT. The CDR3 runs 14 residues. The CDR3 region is CASSYSSQPQPQHF. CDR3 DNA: TGTGCCAGCAGTTACTCGTCCCAGCCTCAGCCCCAGCATTTT.

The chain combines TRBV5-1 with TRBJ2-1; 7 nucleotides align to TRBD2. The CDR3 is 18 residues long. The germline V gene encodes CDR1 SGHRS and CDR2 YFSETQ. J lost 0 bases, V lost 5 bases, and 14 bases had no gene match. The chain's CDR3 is CASSPYPAGYSSYNEQFF. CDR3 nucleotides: TGCGCCAGCAGTCCCTATCCAGCGGGGTATAGCTCCTACAATGAGCAGTTCTTC.

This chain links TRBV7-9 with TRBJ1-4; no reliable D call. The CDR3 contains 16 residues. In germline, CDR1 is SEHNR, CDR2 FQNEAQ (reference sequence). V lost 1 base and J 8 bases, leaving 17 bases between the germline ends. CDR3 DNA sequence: TGTGCCAGCAGCTTAGGTGGAGGAGGGCTGCGGGAAAAACTGTTTTTT. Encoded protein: CASSLGGGGLREKLFF.

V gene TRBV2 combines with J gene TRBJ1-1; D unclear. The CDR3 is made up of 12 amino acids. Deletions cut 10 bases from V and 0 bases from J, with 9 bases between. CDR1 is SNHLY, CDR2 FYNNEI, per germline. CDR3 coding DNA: TGTGCCACCACAGAAATGAACACTGAAGCTTTCTTT. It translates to CATTEMNTEAFF.

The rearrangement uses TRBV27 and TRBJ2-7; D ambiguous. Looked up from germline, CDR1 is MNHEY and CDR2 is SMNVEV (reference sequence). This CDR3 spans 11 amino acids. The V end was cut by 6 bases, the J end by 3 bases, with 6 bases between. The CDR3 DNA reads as TGTGCCAGCAGCGATCTCTACGAGCAGTACTTC. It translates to CASSDLYEQYF.